The 8 T cell receptor beta chains presented below share a single source sample, sequenced in a study of T-cell reconstitution after alpha-beta-depleted transplantation in children. Researchers prepared the TCRbeta library using unique molecular identifiers, the study reports. Each CDR3 protein is one row after TCRdb ran MiXCR on the PCR reads. The sample carries some 200,000 distinct CDR3 sequences, about 6% recorded once. The source material was PBMCs, sampled before TCRalphabeta/CD19-depleted stem cell transplant. These receptor sequences come from a girl under three years old with combined immunodeficiency, due to receive a stem cell transplant.

This clonotype has at least ten counts. The chain employs TRBV4-2 and TRBJ2-1; tentative D call: TRBD1 (6 bases). The CDR3 is made up of 15 amino acids. Germline CDR1 is LGHNA and CDR2 is YNFKEQ. The germline V and J ends were trimmed by 1 base and 5 bases, with 12 bases remaining between them. The CDR3 DNA reads as TGTGCCAGCAGCCAAGGAGGACAGCCGGACAATGAGCAGTTCTTC. Protein sequence: CASSQGGQPDNEQFF.

The J gene is TRBJ2-1, the V gene TRBV5-1; 7 bases line up with TRBD1. The CDR3 has 13 residues. V lost 4 bases to trimming and J lost 6 bases; unmatched junction nucleotides: 4. CDR1 SGHRS and CDR2 YFSETQ come from the germline V gene. The CDR3 is CASSPRGPNEQFF. The CDR3 nucleotides are TGCGCCAGCAGCCCGAGGGGGCCCAATGAGCAGTTCTTC.

This clonotype came up many times. The chain has TRBV25-1 and TRBJ2-7; D might be TRBD1 (6 bases). V lost 0 bases, J lost 5 bases, and 17 bases lay in between. Germline lookup yields CDR1 MGHDK and CDR2 SYGVNS. This CDR3 comprises 16 residues. As DNA, the CDR3 is TGTGCCAGCAGTGAATATGAGGGACACCCGCAGGACGAGCAGTACTTC. Protein sequence: CASSEYEGHPQDEQYF.

This clonotype was seen repeatedly, ten times or more. The V and J genes are TRBV7-9 and TRBJ2-1, with 12 bases matching TRBD2. The CDR3 sequence is 14 residues long. Germline CDR1 SEHNR, CDR2 FQNEAQ (reference sequence). V lost 11 bases, J lost 9 bases, and 11 bases stayed unmatched. The CDR3 loop is CASLLAGGPSEQFF. The DNA for the CDR3 is TGTGCCTCCCTCCTAGCGGGAGGGCCGAGTGAGCAGTTCTTC.

This clonotype was counted many times. The chain recombines TRBV20-1 with TRBJ2-1; D call uncertain. The V gene's germline CDR1 is DFQATT and CDR2 SNEGSKA (reference sequence). This CDR3 contains 16 residues. V lost 5 bases to trimming and J lost 7 bases, with 24 bases between them. DNA for the CDR3: TGCAGTGCTCCTCCTTACCGGGCCGCAGACGATAATGAGCAGTTCTTC. This gives the protein CSAPPYRAADDNEQFF.

This clonotype was counted many times. The chain carries TRBV13 and TRBJ2-7; 10 bases align to TRBD2. V lost 5 bases to trimming and J lost 9 bases; unmatched junction nucleotides: 13. The CDR3 covers 15 residues. Germline V gene lookup returns CDR1 PRHDT and CDR2 FYEKMQ (reference sequence). CDR3 DNA sequence: TGTGCCAGCAGCCCCAGGACTAGCGGAGGCCTCGGGCAGTACTTC. This sequence encodes CASSPRTSGGLGQYF.

This clonotype came up many times. The V gene is TRBV4-3, the J gene TRBJ1-2; no firm D call. The CDR3 totals 15 residues. V lost 0 bases, J lost 4 bases, and 12 bases lay in between. Germline loops: CDR1 LGHNA, CDR2 YSLEER. This CDR3 reads CASSQEGEATYGYTF. CDR3 sequence (DNA): TGCGCCAGCAGCCAAGAAGGCGAAGCGACCTATGGCTACACCTTC.

In this sample, this clonotype turned up a few times. The V and J genes are TRBV7-3 and TRBJ2-3, with 9 bases that match TRBD2. Trimming at V came to 6 bases and at J to 3 bases, leaving 19 bases not matched to a gene. Germline CDR1 is SGHTA and CDR2 is FQGTGA. CDR3 length: 19 residues. CDR3 bases: TGTGCCAGCAGTCAAGGCCGTTGGGCGGGGGGGCCCGGGACAGATACGCAGTATTTT. This sequence encodes CASSQGRWAGGPGTDTQYF.